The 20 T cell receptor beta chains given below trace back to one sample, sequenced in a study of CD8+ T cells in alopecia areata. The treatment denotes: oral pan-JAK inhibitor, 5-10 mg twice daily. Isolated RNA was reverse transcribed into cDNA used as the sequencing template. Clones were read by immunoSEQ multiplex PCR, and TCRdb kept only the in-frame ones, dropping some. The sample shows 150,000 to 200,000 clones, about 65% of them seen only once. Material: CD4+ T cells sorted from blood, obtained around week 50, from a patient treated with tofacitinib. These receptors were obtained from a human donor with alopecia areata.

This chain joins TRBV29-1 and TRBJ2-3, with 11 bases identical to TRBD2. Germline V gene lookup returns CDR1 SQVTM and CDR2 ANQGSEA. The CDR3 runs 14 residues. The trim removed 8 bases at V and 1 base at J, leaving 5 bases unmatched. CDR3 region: CSTKTSGGTDTQYF. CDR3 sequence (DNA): TGCAGCACCAAGACTAGCGGGGGCACAGATACGCAGTATTTT.

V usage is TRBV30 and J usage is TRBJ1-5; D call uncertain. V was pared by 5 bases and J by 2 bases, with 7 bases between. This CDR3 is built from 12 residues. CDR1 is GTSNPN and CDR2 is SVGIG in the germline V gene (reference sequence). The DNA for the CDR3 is TGTGCCTGGGACGGCGGCAATCAGCCCCAGCATTTT. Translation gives CAWDGGNQPQHF.

The CDR3 loop reads CASSSSPPSGLASYEQYF. The CDR3 DNA sequence: TGTGCCAGCAGTTCTAGTCCCCCCTCGGGACTAGCCTCCTACGAGCAGTACTTC. The V and J genes are TRBV27 and TRBJ2-7, with 9 bases lining up with TRBD2. CDR3 length equals 18 residues. The ends lost 4 bases at V and 0 bases at J; junction bases unmatched: 13. The germline gives CDR1 MNHEY, CDR2 SMNVEV (reference sequence).

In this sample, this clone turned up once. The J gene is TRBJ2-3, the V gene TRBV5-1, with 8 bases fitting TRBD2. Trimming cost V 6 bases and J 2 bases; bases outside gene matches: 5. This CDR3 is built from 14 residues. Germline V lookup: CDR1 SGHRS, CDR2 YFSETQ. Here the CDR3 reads CASNPGGSTDTQYF. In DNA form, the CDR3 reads TGCGCCAGCAACCCGGGGGGGTCCACAGATACGCAGTATTTT.

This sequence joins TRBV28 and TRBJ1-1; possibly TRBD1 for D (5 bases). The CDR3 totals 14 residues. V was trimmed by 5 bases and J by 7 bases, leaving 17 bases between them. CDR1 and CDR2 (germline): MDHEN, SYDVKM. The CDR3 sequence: CASSHHGTDYEAFF. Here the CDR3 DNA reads TGTGCCAGCAGTCACCACGGGACGGATTATGAAGCTTTCTTT.

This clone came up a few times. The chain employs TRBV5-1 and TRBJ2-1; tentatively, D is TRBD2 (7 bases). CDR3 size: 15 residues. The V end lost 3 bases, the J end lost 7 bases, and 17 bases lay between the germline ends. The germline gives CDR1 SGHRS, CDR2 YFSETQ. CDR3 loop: CASSSSGDRSNEQFF. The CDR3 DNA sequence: TGCGCCAGCAGCTCTAGCGGCGACAGGTCGAATGAGCAGTTCTTC.

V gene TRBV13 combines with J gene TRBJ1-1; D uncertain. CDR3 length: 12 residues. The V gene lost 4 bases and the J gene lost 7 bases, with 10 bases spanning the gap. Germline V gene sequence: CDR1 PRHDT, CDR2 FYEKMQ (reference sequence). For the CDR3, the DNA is TGTGCCAGCAGCTCCCAGAAACGTGAAGCTTTCTTT. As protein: CASSSQKREAFF.

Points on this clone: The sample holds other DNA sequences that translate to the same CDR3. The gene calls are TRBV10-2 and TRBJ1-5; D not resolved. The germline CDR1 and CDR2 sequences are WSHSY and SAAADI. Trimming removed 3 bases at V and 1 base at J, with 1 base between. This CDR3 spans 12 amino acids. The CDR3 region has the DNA TGCGCCAGCAGTGACAGCAATCAGCCCCAGCATTTT. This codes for CASSDSNQPQHF.

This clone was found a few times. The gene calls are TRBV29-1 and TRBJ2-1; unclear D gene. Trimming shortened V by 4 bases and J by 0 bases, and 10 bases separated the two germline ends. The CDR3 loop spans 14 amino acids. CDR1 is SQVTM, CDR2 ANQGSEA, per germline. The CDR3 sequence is CSVGRTDSYNEQFF. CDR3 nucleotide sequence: TGCAGCGTTGGCCGTACCGACTCCTACAATGAGCAGTTCTTC.

The CDR3 nucleotides read TGCGCCAGCAGCCCCAACGGACAGCGCCCGGCATACACCGGGGAGCTGTTTTTT. Encoded protein: CASSPNGQRPAYTGELFF. The V call is TRBV5-1, the J call TRBJ2-2, with D possibly TRBD1 on 6 matching bases. Germline lookup yields CDR1 SGHRS and CDR2 YFSETQ. CDR3 length: 18 residues. V lost 4 bases, J lost 3 bases, and 22 bases lay in between. The whole variable domain, filled in from reference TRBV5-1 and TRBJ2-2, reads KAGVTQTPRYLIKTRGQQVTLSCSPISGHRSVSWYQQTPGQGLQFLFEYFSETQRNKGNFPGRFSGRQFSNSRSEMNVSTLELGDSALYLCASSPNGQRPAYTGELFFGEGSRLTVL.

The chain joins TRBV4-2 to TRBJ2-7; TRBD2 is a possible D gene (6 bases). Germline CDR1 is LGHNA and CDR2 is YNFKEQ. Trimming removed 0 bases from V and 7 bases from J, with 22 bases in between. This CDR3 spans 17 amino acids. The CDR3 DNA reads TGTGCCAGCAGCCAAGAGGTTCGGGAGAGGGTCCCTAAGGAGCAGTACTTC. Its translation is CASSQEVRERVPKEQYF.

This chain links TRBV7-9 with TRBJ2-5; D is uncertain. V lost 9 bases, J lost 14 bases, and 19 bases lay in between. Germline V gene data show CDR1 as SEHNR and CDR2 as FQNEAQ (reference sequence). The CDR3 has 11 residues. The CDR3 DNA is TGTGCCAGTCCCGGAGAAGGACCAGCCTACTTC. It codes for CASPGEGPAYF.

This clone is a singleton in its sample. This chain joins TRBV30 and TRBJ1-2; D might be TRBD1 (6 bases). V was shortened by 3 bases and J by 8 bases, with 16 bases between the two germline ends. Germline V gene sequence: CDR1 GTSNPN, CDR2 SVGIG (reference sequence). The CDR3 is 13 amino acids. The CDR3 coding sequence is TGTGCCTGGAGAAGACAGGCGTTAGAGGGCTACACCTTC. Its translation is CAWRRQALEGYTF.

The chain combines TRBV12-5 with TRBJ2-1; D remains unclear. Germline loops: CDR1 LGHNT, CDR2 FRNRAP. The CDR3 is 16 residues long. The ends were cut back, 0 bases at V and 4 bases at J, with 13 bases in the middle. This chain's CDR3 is CASGLVLVKDYNEQFF. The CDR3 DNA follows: TGTGCTAGTGGTTTGGTACTGGTGAAAGATTACAATGAGCAGTTCTTC.

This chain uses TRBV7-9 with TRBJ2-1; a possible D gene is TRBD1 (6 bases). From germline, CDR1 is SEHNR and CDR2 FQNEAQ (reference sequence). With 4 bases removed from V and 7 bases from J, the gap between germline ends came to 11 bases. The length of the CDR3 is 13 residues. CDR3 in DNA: TGTGCCAGCAGCTCCGGACAGTATAATGAGCAGTTCTTC. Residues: CASSSGQYNEQFF.

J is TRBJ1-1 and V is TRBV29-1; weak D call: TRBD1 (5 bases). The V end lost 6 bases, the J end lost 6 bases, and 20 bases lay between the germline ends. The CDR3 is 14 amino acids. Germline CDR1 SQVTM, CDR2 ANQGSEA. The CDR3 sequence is CSVQRQIPESEAFF. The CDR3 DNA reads TGCAGCGTACAAAGACAGATCCCGGAATCTGAAGCTTTCTTT.

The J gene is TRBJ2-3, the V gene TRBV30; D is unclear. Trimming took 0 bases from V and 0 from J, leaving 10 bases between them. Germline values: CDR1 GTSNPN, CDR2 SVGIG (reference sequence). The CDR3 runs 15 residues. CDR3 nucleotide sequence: TGTGCCTGGAGTGTTGGAGAGACCAGCACAGATACGCAGTATTTT. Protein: CAWSVGETSTDTQYF.

CDR3 region: CASSQDPQGPYGYTF. The CDR3 bases are TGCGCCAGCAGCCAAGATCCCCAGGGCCCCTATGGCTACACCTTC. The gene calls are TRBV4-3 and TRBJ1-2; a possible D gene is TRBD1 (5 bases). The V end lost 0 bases, the J end lost 4 bases, and 12 bases lay between the germline ends. This CDR3 spans 15 amino acids. Germline loops: CDR1 LGHNA, CDR2 YSLEER.

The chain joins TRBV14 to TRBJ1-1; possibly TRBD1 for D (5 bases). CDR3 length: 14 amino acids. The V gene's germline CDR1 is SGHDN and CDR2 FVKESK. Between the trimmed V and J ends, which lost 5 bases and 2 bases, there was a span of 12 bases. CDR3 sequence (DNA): TGTGCCAGCAGCGAGGGACGGGCAAACACTGAAGCTTTCTTT. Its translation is CASSEGRANTEAFF.

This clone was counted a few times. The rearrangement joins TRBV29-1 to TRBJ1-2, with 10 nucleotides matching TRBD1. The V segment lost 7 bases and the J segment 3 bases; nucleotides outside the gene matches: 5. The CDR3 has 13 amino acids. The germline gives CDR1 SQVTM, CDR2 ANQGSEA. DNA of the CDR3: TGCAGCGCCCTGGACAGGGGGTACTATGGCTACACCTTC. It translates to CSALDRGYYGYTF.